The clone carrying this TCR beta chain was picked up one time. The data derive from a study of OX40 agonist ivuxolimab in advanced cancers. Clones were read by immunoSEQ multiplex PCR, and TCRdb kept only the in-frame ones, dropping some. The data hold about 15,000 clones, with around 80% observed a single time. The source was CD4+ or CD8+ T cells sorted from blood, collected in a trial of the OX40 agonist ivuxolimab. The sequence derives from an adult with an advanced solid tumor such as melanoma, head and neck, liver or kidney cancer.

DNA of the CDR3: TGTGCCAGCAGCAAGACGCCCGAGCAGTACTTC. Its translation is CASSKTPEQYF. The J gene is TRBJ2-7, the V gene TRBV13; no clear D. The CDR3 has 11 amino acids. Trimming stripped 5 bases from V and 6 bases from J, with 8 bases between. From germline, CDR1 is PRHDT and CDR2 FYEKMQ (reference sequence).